The 24 T cell receptor beta chains below all came from one sample that was sequenced in a study of blood T cell repertoires in COVID-19. The protocol was immunoSEQ multiplex PCR, while the TCRdb copy is restricted to in-frame clones and leaves out a portion. The sample has 25,000 to 35,000 clones, around 87% seen once; the top ten hold around 6.2%. The material sequenced was peripheral blood. The receptors originated from a human donor in a cohort sampled during active COVID-19.

The chain carries TRBV12-3 or TRBV12-4 and TRBJ1-1; 7 positions agree with TRBD1. Trimming cost V 7 bases and J 7 bases; bases outside gene matches: 9. The CDR3 totals 13 residues. The CDR3 protein is CASNLRGRDEAFF. CDR3 nucleotides: TGTGCCAGCAACCTCAGGGGGAGAGATGAAGCTTTCTTT.

This clone was observed a handful of times. V usage is TRBV5-1 and J usage is TRBJ1-1, with D unclear. Trimming pared 0 bases from V and 3 bases from J, leaving 9 bases between. The CDR3 loop spans 14 amino acids. Germline CDR1 reads SGHRS; CDR2 reads YFSETQ. The CDR3 nucleotides read TGCGCCAGCAGCTTGGGAACGGTCTACACTGAAGCTTTCTTT. Amino acids: CASSLGTVYTEAFF.

The chain is built from TRBV7-3 and TRBJ2-1; TRBD2 matches 9 bases. The CDR3 is 17 residues long. Trimming cost V 1 base and J 6 bases; bases outside gene matches: 10. Germline V CDR1 and CDR2: SGHTA, FQGTGA. CDR3: CASSLSKVGTSRNEQFF. As DNA, the CDR3 is TGTGCCAGCAGCTTAAGTAAGGTCGGGACTAGCCGCAATGAGCAGTTCTTC.

This chain joins TRBV14 and TRBJ1-4, with TRBD1 as a possible D gene (6 bases). The CDR3 is 14 residues long. Trimming left V 4 bases short and J 6 bases short, with 12 bases between. Germline CDR1 is SGHDN and CDR2 is FVKESK. The CDR3 bases are TGTGCCAGCAGCCCGAGGGGGTTAGATGAAAAACTGTTTTTT. Protein sequence: CASSPRGLDEKLFF.

The chain uses TRBV27 and TRBJ2-3, with a possible D match to TRBD2 (6 bases). The V and J ends lost 4 bases and 1 base respectively, with 12 bases between them. Germline V gene lookup returns CDR1 MNHEY and CDR2 SMNVEV (reference sequence). The CDR3 runs 15 residues. The CDR3 sequence is CASSSRDSGTDTQYF. DNA for the CDR3: TGTGCCAGCAGTTCCAGGGACTCAGGCACAGATACGCAGTATTTT.

This clone is termed medium-sized. V gene TRBV30 combines with J gene TRBJ2-1; 11 bases line up with TRBD1. The CDR3 consists of 15 residues. The germline gives CDR1 GTSNPN, CDR2 SVGIG (reference sequence). The trim removed 4 bases at V and 6 bases at J, leaving 8 bases unmatched. CDR3 region: CAWIPGGTGGNEQFF. As DNA, the CDR3 is TGTGCCTGGATCCCCGGGGGGACAGGGGGCAATGAGCAGTTCTTC. Full variable domain (outside the CDR3, taken from reference TRBV30 and TRBJ2-1): SQTIHQWPATLVQPVGSPLSLECTVEGTSNPNLYWYRQAAGRGLQLLFYSVGIGQISSEVPQNLSASRPQDRQFILSSKKLLLSDSGFYLCAWIPGGTGGNEQFFGPGTRLTVL.

The genes are TRBV7-6 and TRBJ2-1; 13 bases agree with TRBD2. The V gene end was trimmed by 5 bases and the J gene end by 8 bases; junction bases not matched to a gene: 6. Looked up from germline, CDR1 is SGHVS and CDR2 is FNYEAQ. This CDR3 region has 15 residues. The CDR3 DNA sequence: TGTGCCAGCAGCCCGACTAGCGGGGGGATCGATGAGCAGTTCTTC. Encoded protein: CASSPTSGGIDEQFF.

This chain joins TRBV7-9 and TRBJ2-5, with D possibly matching TRBD2 (7 bases). V lost 2 bases, J lost 5 bases, and 15 bases lay in between. The CDR3 has 15 amino acids. Germline V lookup: CDR1 SEHNR, CDR2 FQNEAQ (reference sequence). This CDR3 is CASSLFGGPRETQYF. The CDR3 coding sequence is TGTGCCAGCAGCTTATTCGGGGGGCCTCGGGAGACCCAGTACTTC.

The chain is built from TRBV19 and TRBJ1-4; 7 nucleotides align to TRBD1. Germline V gives CDR1 LNHDA, CDR2 SQIVND (reference sequence). J gave up 3 bases and V 8 bases, and 6 bases lay outside the gene matches. CDR3 length: 14 residues. CDR3 nucleotides: TGTGCCAGTGATACAGGGGAAGCTAATGAAAAACTGTTTTTT. Its protein product is CASDTGEANEKLFF.

The gene calls are TRBV6-6 and TRBJ1-1; D call uncertain. V shed 0 bases and J shed 0 bases, with 8 bases lying between them. The CDR3 totals 15 residues. Germline loops: CDR1 MNHNY, CDR2 SVGAGI (reference sequence). Written as DNA, the CDR3 is TGTGCCAGCAGTTACTCGACGGGAATGAACACTGAAGCTTTCTTT. Translation: CASSYSTGMNTEAFF.

This chain joins TRBV9 and TRBJ1-2; 9 bases agree with TRBD1. This CDR3 is 20 amino acids long. V lost 4 bases to trimming and J lost 4 bases; unmatched junction nucleotides: 23. From germline, CDR1 is SGDLS and CDR2 YYNGEE. The CDR3 nucleotides are TGTGCCAGCAGCTCCCCTGGGGGGAATAACAGGGGGCCGGGCAGCTATGGCTACACCTTC. It encodes CASSSPGGNNRGPGSYGYTF.

The chain combines TRBV9 with TRBJ2-2, with 12 bases lining up with TRBD1. The CDR3 length is 16 residues. Trimming at V came to 1 base and at J to 6 bases, leaving 4 bases not matched to a gene. CDR1 is SGDLS and CDR2 is YYNGEE in the germline V gene. The CDR3 nucleotides read TGTGCCAGCAGCGTATCGGGACAGGGGGCCTCCGGGGAGCTGTTTTTT. It specifies CASSVSGQGASGELFF.

The chain is built from TRBV6-7 and TRBJ1-6, with D possibly matching TRBD1 (5 bases). TRBV6-7 is filed as an ORF, its function uncertain. The CDR3 totals 16 residues. The V gene lost 5 bases and the J gene lost 9 bases, with 20 bases spanning the gap. In nucleotides, the CDR3 is TGTGCCAGCAGTCCCCCGTCGACAGTTTCCGCTTCACCCCTCCACTTT. Its translation: CASSPPSTVSASPLHF.

There are a few counts of this clone. The CDR3 here is CASSAFGGGRAPNTEAFF. The CDR3, as DNA: TGTGCCAGCAGTGCCTTCGGGGGCGGGAGGGCCCCGAACACTGAAGCTTTCTTT. The rearrangement joins TRBV6-1 to TRBJ1-1; TRBD1 is a possible D gene (6 bases). Germline V gene data show CDR1 as MNHNS and CDR2 as SASEGT. This CDR3 is 18 amino acids long. The V and J ends lost 4 bases and 1 base respectively, with 22 bases between them.

The rearrangement links TRBV29-1 to TRBJ2-1, with D unresolved. Per germline, CDR1 SQVTM and CDR2 ANQGSEA. The CDR3 extends over 14 amino acids. V was cut by 2 bases and J by 1 base, with 9 bases left in between. CDR3 in DNA: TGCAGCGTTGAATCGCAGGATTCCTACAATGAGCAGTTCTTC. Protein: CSVESQDSYNEQFF.

The rearrangement joins TRBV4-3 to TRBJ1-2; TRBD1 matches at 7 bases. Trimming removed 0 bases from V and 2 bases from J; junction bases left unmatched: 9. This CDR3 has 17 amino acids. The germline V gene encodes CDR1 LGHNA and CDR2 YSLEER. The CDR3 here is CASSQEAGGRANYGYTF. CDR3 coding DNA: TGCGCCAGCAGCCAAGAGGCAGGGGGTAGGGCGAACTATGGCTACACCTTC.

CDR3 sequence (DNA): TGTGCCAGCAGTACTAGCGGGGGGGCCCGGTACGAGCAGTACTTC. This sequence encodes CASSTSGGARYEQYF. The chain combines TRBV28 with TRBJ2-7, with 13 bases lining up with TRBD2. The germline gives CDR1 MDHEN, CDR2 SYDVKM. V shed 5 bases, J shed 4 bases, and the junction held 5 bases outside the gene matches. The length of the CDR3 is 15 residues.

The CDR3 nucleotides are TGTGCCAGCAGCGAAAGGGGGACTAATGAAAAACTGTTTTTT. It is translated as CASSERGTNEKLFF. The V gene is TRBV5-4, the J gene TRBJ1-4; D might be TRBD1 (6 bases). The V and J ends lost 4 bases and 2 bases respectively, with 9 bases between them. The CDR3 has 14 residues. Germline V gene data show CDR1 as SGHNT and CDR2 as YYREEE (reference sequence).

The V and J genes are TRBV5-6 and TRBJ2-5; 9 bases agree with TRBD2. The J segment lost 0 bases and the V segment lost 7 bases, leaving 13 bases of the junction unmatched. The CDR3 covers 17 residues. CDR1 is SGHDT and CDR2 is YYEEEE in the germline V gene. The CDR3 region has the DNA TGTGCCAGCTCGGCGGGCAGCGGGGGGTCGTACCAAGAGACCCAGTACTTC. Its translation is CASSAGSGGSYQETQYF.

The V call is TRBV6-5, the J call TRBJ2-3, with TRBD1 identical over 7 bases. The CDR3 consists of 11 residues. CDR1 and CDR2 (germline): MNHEY, SVGAGI. Trimming at V came to 5 bases and at J to 9 bases, leaving 2 bases not matched to a gene. In DNA, the CDR3 is TGTGCCAGCAGTAGACAGGGAACGCAGTATTTT. Its translation: CASSRQGTQYF.

With regard to this clone: Other DNA sequences in this sample translate to the same CDR3. This rearrangement joins TRBV11-2 to TRBJ1-1; 8 bases are a match to TRBD1. The CDR3 has 13 residues. Unmatched junction bases numbered 0, after V lost 3 bases and J lost 3 bases. CDR1 is SGHAT, CDR2 FQNNGV, per germline. CDR3 region: CASSLDRDTEAFF. CDR3 coding DNA: TGTGCCAGCAGCTTGGACAGGGACACTGAAGCTTTCTTT.

The rearrangement joins TRBV29-1 to TRBJ2-5; 16 bases fit TRBD2. V lost 6 bases, J lost 6 bases, and 7 bases stayed unmatched. Germline V gene data show CDR1 as SQVTM and CDR2 as ANQGSEA. The CDR3 contains 15 residues. The CDR3 nucleotides are TGCAGCGTCGCCGGGACTAGCGGGGGGGCGAAGACCCAGTACTTC. Protein: CSVAGTSGGAKTQYF.

This sequence joins TRBV28 and TRBJ1-4; perhaps TRBD1 as D (5 bases). The CDR3 is made up of 12 amino acids. The V and J ends lost 6 bases and 7 bases respectively, with 9 bases between them. In germline, CDR1 is MDHEN, CDR2 SYDVKM. This chain's CDR3 is CASRGQGEKLFF. DNA of the CDR3: TGTGCCAGCAGGGGGCAGGGTGAAAAACTGTTTTTT. The full variable domain, in which reference TRBV28 and TRBJ1-4 provide the parts outside the CDR3, is DVKVTQSSRYLVKRTGEKVFLECVQDMDHENMFWYRQDPGLGLRLIYFSYDVKMKEKGDIPEGYSVSREKKERFSLILESASTNQTSMYLCASRGQGEKLFFGSGTQLSVL.

The sample holds one count of this clone. The chain uses TRBV27 and TRBJ2-1; the match to TRBD2 covers 14 bases. Trimming at V came to 3 bases and at J to 8 bases, leaving 6 bases not matched to a gene. This CDR3 is built from 16 residues. Germline V gives CDR1 MNHEY, CDR2 SMNVEV (reference sequence). CDR3: CASSFWGTSGGHEQFF. The CDR3 DNA is TGTGCCAGCAGTTTCTGGGGGACTAGCGGGGGCCATGAGCAGTTCTTC.